What follows is one TCR beta chain and its context. Repertoires were generated with immunoSEQ multiplex PCR, while TCRdb's copy carries only in-frame clones and drops some. The data show some 150,000 clones, about 80% seen once. The sample is drawn from a study of blood T cell repertoires in COVID-19. In the study overall: Sample material is recorded as cDNA or gDNA derived from T cells, B-cell-depleted T cells, or PBMCs.

Sequencing was performed on peripheral blood. The receptor was derived from a man aged 60 to 69 with acute or convalescent COVID-19.

DNA for the CDR3: TGTGCCAGCTCGACAGGGGGCCTGTATACGCAGTATTTT. Translation gives CASSTGGLYTQYF. The V gene is TRBV19, the J gene TRBJ2-3, with 10 bases lining up with TRBD1. This CDR3 comprises 13 residues. V was pared by 9 bases and J by 7 bases, with 7 bases of the junction left unmatched. Per the germline V gene, CDR1 is LNHDA and CDR2 is SQIVND (reference sequence).